This TCR beta chain derives from a study of CD8 T cells in ankylosing spondylitis. TCRdb fed the 5' RACE reads into MiXCR, producing one record per CDR3 protein. The table lists around 250,000 distinct CDR3 sequences, more than 15% of them singletons. Losses at the gene ends were 5 bases for V and 2 bases for J; bases not matched to a gene: 4. Germline loops: CDR1 SEHNR, CDR2 FQNEAQ (reference sequence). The CDR3 runs to 15 residues. What was sequenced was blood, either unsorted or a sorted T cell fraction (not recorded which). The genes are TRBV7-9 and TRBJ1-3, with TRBD1 matching 9 bases. The origin of this receptor is a male donor with ankylosing spondylitis or in good health (not recorded which). The CDR3 is CASSPQGAAGNTIYF. The CDR3 DNA sequence: TGTGCCAGCAGCCCACAGGGGGCTGCTGGAAACACCATATATTTT.